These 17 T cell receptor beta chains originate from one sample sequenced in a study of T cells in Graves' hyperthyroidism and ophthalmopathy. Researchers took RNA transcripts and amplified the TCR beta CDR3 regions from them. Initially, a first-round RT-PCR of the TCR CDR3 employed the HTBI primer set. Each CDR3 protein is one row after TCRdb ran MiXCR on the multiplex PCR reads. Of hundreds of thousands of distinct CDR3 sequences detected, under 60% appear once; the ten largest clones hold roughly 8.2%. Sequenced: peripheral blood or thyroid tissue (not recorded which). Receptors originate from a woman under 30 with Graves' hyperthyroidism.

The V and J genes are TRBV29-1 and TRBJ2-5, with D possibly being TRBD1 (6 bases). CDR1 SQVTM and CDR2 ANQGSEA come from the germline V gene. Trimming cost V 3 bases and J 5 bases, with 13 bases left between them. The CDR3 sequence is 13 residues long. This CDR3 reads CSVDPGDGETQYF. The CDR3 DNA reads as TGCAGCGTTGATCCAGGGGATGGGGAGACCCAGTACTTC.

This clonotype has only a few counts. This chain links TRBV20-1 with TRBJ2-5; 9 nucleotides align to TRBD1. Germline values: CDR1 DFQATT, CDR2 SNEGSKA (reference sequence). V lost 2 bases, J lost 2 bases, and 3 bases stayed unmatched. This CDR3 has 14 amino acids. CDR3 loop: CSARRDRVQETQYF. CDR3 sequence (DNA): TGCAGTGCTAGAAGGGACAGGGTACAAGAGACCCAGTACTTC.

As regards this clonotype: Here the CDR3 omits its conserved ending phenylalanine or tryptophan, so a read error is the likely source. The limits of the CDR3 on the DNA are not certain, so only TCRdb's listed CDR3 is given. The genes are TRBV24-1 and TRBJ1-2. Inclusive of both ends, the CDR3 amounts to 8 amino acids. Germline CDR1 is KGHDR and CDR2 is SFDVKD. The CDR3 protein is CATSDMRQ.

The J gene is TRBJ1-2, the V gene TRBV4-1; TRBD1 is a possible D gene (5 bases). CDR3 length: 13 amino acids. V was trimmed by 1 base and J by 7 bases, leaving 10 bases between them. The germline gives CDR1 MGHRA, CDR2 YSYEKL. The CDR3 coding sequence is TGCGCCAGCAGCCAAGTCCAGGGATCTGGCTACACCTTC. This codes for CASSQVQGSGYTF.

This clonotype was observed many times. CDR3 sequence reads: CASSPPGAGGDEQYF. DNA of the CDR3: TGTGCCAGCAGCCCACCTGGAGCGGGAGGAGACGAGCAGTACTTC. This chain joins TRBV7-2 and TRBJ2-7; TRBD2 agrees at 9 bases. The ends lost 5 bases at V and 5 bases at J; junction bases unmatched: 10. This CDR3 has 15 amino acids. The germline V gene has CDR1 SGHTA and CDR2 FQGNSA.

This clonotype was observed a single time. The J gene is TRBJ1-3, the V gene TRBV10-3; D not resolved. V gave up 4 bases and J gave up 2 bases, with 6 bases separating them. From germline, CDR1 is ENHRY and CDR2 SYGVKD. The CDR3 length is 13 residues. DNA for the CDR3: TGTGCCATCAGTGCCGAACCTGGAAACACCATATATTTT. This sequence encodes CAISAEPGNTIYF.

The CDR3 DNA is TGTGCCAGCAGTGCTAGTTTCGGGGATGGCTACACCTTC. Translation: CASSASFGDGYTF. This chain joins TRBV25-1 and TRBJ1-2; D remains unclear. V gave up 4 bases and J gave up 6 bases, with 12 bases separating them. Germline V gene lookup returns CDR1 MGHDK and CDR2 SYGVNS. The CDR3 runs to 13 residues.

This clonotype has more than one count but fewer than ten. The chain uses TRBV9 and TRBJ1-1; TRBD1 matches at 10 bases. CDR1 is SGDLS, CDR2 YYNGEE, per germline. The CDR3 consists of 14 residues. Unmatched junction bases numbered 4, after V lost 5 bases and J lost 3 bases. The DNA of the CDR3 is TGTGCCAGCAGAGGTGGACAGGGGGACACTGAAGCTTTCTTT. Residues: CASRGGQGDTEAFF.

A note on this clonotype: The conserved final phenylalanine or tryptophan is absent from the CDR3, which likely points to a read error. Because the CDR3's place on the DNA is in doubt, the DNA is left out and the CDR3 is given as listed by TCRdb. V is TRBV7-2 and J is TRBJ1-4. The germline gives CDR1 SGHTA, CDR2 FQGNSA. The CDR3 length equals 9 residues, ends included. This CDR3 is CASSLGRSY.

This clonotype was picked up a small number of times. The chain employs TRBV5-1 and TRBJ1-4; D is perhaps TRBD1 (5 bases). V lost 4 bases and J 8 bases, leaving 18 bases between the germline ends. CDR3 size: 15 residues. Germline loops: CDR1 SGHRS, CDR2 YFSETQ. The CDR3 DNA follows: TGCGCCAGCAGCACCACAGGAAATCAAGGGGAAAAACTGTTTTTT. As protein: CASSTTGNQGEKLFF.

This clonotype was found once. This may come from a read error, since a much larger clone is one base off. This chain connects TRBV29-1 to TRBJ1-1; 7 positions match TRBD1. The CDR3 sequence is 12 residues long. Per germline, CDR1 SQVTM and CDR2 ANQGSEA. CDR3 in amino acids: CSTGQQNTEASF. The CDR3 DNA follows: TGCAGCACGGGACAGCAGAACACTGAAGCTTCCTTT.

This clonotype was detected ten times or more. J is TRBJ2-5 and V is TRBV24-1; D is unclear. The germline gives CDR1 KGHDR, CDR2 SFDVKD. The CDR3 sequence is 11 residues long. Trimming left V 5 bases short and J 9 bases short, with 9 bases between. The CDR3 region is CATSAREAQYF. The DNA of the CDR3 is TGTGCCACCAGTGCTCGCGAGGCCCAGTACTTC.

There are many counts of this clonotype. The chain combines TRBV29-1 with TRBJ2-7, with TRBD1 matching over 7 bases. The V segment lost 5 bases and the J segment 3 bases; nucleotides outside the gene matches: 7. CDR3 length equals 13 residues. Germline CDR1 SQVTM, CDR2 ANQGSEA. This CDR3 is CSVMTGNGYEQYF. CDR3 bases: TGCAGCGTTATGACAGGGAATGGCTACGAGCAGTACTTC.

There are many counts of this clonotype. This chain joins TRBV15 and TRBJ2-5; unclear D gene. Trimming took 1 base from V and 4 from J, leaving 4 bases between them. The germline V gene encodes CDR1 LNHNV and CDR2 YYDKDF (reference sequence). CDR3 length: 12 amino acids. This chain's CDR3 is CATSRVRETQYF. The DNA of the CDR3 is TGTGCCACCAGCAGAGTTCGAGAGACCCAGTACTTC. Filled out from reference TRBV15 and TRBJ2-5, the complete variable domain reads DAMVIQNPRYQVTQFGKPVTLSCSQTLNHNVMYWYQQKSSQAPKLLFHYYDKDFNNEADTPDNFQSRRPNTSFCFLDIRSPGLGDTAMYLCATSRVRETQYFGPGTRLLVL.

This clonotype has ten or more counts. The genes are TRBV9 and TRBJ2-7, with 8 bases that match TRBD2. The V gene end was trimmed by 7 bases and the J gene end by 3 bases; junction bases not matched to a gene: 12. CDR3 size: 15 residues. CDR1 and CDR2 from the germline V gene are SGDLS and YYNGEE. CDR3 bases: TGTGCCAGCTCAGAGGGCGGACTAGCATTCTACGAGCAGTACTTC. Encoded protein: CASSEGGLAFYEQYF.

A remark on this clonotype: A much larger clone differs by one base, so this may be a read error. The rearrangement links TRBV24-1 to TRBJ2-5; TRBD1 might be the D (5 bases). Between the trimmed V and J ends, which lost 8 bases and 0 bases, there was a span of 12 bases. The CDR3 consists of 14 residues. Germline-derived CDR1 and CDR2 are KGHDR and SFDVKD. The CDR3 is CATTDNWYQETQYF. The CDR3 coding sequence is TGTGCCACCACGGACAACTGGTACCAAGAGACCCAGTACTTC.

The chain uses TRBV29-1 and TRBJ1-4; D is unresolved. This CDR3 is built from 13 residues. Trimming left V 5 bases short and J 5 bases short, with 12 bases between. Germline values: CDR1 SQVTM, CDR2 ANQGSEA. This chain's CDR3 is CSVLGQPNEKLFF. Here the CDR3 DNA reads TGCAGCGTTCTCGGGCAACCCAATGAAAAACTGTTTTTT.